Below, 15 T cell receptor beta chains from the same sample are listed, as sequenced in a study of shared clonotypes between healthy human individuals. It was CD45RO-negative cells, positively selected for CCR7, that made up naive CD8 cells, with terminally differentiated effector memory CD45RA+ cells excluded. Here immunoSEQ multiplex PCR was the method, and the copy in TCRdb shows in-frame clones only, minus some. The sample lists 600,000 or so clones, roughly 95% seen once, with around 0.11% in the top ten. Sequencing was done on a sample of naive CD8+ T cells sorted from blood. These receptors came from a woman aged 25 to 39 in good health.

The V and J genes are TRBV5-4 and TRBJ1-4; 11 bases are a match to TRBD1. The germline V gene has CDR1 SGHNT and CDR2 YYREEE (reference sequence). The CDR3 loop spans 19 amino acids. V lost 4 bases, J lost 8 bases, and 19 bases stayed unmatched. CDR3: CASSEVDPGQGDLGEKLFF. The DNA for the CDR3 is TGTGCCAGCAGCGAGGTCGATCCGGGACAGGGGGATTTAGGAGAAAAACTGTTTTTT.

The V call is TRBV19, the J call TRBJ2-1; TRBD2 matches at 10 bases. Germline values: CDR1 LNHDA, CDR2 SQIVND (reference sequence). CDR3 length equals 17 residues. The ends lost 5 bases at V and 4 bases at J; junction bases unmatched: 11. DNA for the CDR3: TGTGCCAGTAGTGCGCCCCAGGGAGCGGGAGGGTACAATGAGCAGTTCTTC. Protein sequence: CASSAPQGAGGYNEQFF.

This chain connects TRBV5-4 to TRBJ1-3; unclear D gene. The CDR3 is 14 residues long. The V end was cut by 1 base, the J end by 0 bases, with 5 bases between. Germline values: CDR1 SGHNT, CDR2 YYREEE (reference sequence). The CDR3 DNA reads as TGTGCCAGCAGCTTGCCGGACTCTGGAAACACCATATATTTT. As protein: CASSLPDSGNTIYF.

The chain uses TRBV7-9 and TRBJ2-3; no clear D gene. V was pared by 6 bases and J by 2 bases, with 15 bases between. CDR3 length: 15 amino acids. Germline lookup yields CDR1 SEHNR and CDR2 FQNEAQ (reference sequence). DNA of the CDR3: TGTGCCAGCAGTTCCAGACGACTTCCCACAGATACGCAGTATTTT. Translating gives CASSSRRLPTDTQYF.

This clone has only one observation. The chain recombines TRBV19 with TRBJ2-5, with 10 positions matching TRBD2. With the DNA end fitting TRBJ2-7 better, the J assignment may be wrong. The CDR3 extends over 14 amino acids. Germline assignment: CDR1 LNHDA and CDR2 SQIVND (reference sequence). CDR3 amino acids: CASSILAGAYEQYF. CDR3 nucleotide sequence: TGTGCCAGTAGTATACTAGCGGGAGCCTACGAGCAGTACTTC.

The genes are TRBV28 and TRBJ2-1; possible D gene TRBD2, 6 bases. V was clipped by 1 base and J by 0 bases, with 16 bases between them. CDR1 and CDR2 (germline): MDHEN, SYDVKM. The CDR3 runs 18 residues. The CDR3 DNA reads as TGTGCCAGCAGTTTATTGGGGGGAGCGGCGAGCTCCTACAATGAGCAGTTCTTC. Protein: CASSLLGGAASSYNEQFF.

The rearrangement uses TRBV19 and TRBJ2-7; a possible D gene is TRBD2 (6 bases). V shed 0 bases and J shed 2 bases, with 11 bases lying between them. This CDR3 spans 15 amino acids. The germline gives CDR1 LNHDA, CDR2 SQIVND (reference sequence). CDR3 DNA: TGTGCCAGTAGTATAGATCTAGCGCGAACCTACGAGCAGTACTTC. It translates to CASSIDLARTYEQYF.

The chain recombines TRBV4-1 with TRBJ2-7; the D gene is possibly TRBD2 (5 bases). Germline V gives CDR1 MGHRA, CDR2 YSYEKL. CDR3 length equals 15 residues. V lost 2 bases to trimming and J lost 2 bases, with 13 bases between them. The CDR3 protein is CASSQKPPGAYEQYF. In DNA, the CDR3 is TGCGCCAGCAGCCAAAAACCACCCGGGGCCTACGAGCAGTACTTC.

In its sample, this clone was seen a few times. V and J are TRBV7-9 and TRBJ1-1; 9 nucleotides agree with TRBD1. The CDR3 totals 15 residues. V gave up 5 bases and J gave up 5 bases; unmatched junction bases: 9. Per the germline V gene, CDR1 is SEHNR and CDR2 is FQNEAQ (reference sequence). The CDR3 loop reads CASSPRDRDGTEAFF. The DNA for the CDR3 is TGTGCCAGCAGCCCCCGGGACAGGGACGGGACTGAAGCTTTCTTT.

CDR3 in amino acids: CASSPLLYAVGDNEQFF. The CDR3 DNA reads TGTGCCAGCAGCCCCCTCCTCTACGCGGTCGGGGACAATGAGCAGTTCTTC. The V call is TRBV9, the J call TRBJ2-1, with a possible D match to TRBD2 (5 bases). With 4 bases removed from V and 5 bases from J, the gap between germline ends came to 22 bases. Germline values: CDR1 SGDLS, CDR2 YYNGEE. This CDR3 comprises 17 residues.

The chain recombines TRBV7-3 with TRBJ2-1; D call uncertain. This CDR3 is 12 amino acids long. V was cut by 1 base and J by 7 bases, with 5 bases left in between. Germline V gives CDR1 SGHTA, CDR2 FQGTGA. In DNA, the CDR3 is TGTGCCAGCAGCTTAATTGGGAATGAGCAGTTCTTC. It encodes CASSLIGNEQFF.

DNA for the CDR3: TGTGCCAGCAGCGTACGACCCGCGGGAGGTCTGGACGAGCAGTACTTC. This encodes CASSVRPAGGLDEQYF. The rearrangement links TRBV9 to TRBJ2-7; 8 bases line up with TRBD2. Losses at the gene ends were 1 base for V and 5 bases for J; bases not matched to a gene: 11. This CDR3 contains 16 residues. Germline V lookup: CDR1 SGDLS, CDR2 YYNGEE.

The V call is TRBV28, the J call TRBJ1-2; 7 bases map to TRBD1. The germline CDR1 and CDR2 sequences are MDHEN and SYDVKM. V trimming: 4 bases; J trimming: 0 bases; junction bases outside the gene matches: 14. The CDR3 contains 18 residues. The CDR3 DNA reads as TGTGCCAGCAGTTCACCCTCCCGGACAGGACCCACTAACTATGGCTACACCTTC. This encodes CASSSPSRTGPTNYGYTF.

The table lists this clone with a few counts. The chain combines TRBV4-2 with TRBJ1-2; 7 nucleotides agree with TRBD1. The germline CDR1 and CDR2 sequences are LGHNA and YNFKEQ. CDR3 length: 15 amino acids. The V and J ends lost 1 base and 2 bases, in that order; junction bases with no gene match: 4. CDR3 amino acids: CASSQGVTGNYGYTF. Here the CDR3 DNA reads TGTGCCAGCAGCCAAGGGGTGACAGGGAACTATGGCTACACCTTC.

The chain has TRBV6-1 and TRBJ2-7, with 11 bases fitting TRBD2. This CDR3 spans 15 amino acids. V trimming: 4 bases; J trimming: 2 bases; junction bases outside the gene matches: 4. In germline, CDR1 is MNHNS, CDR2 SASEGT. CDR3 in DNA: TGTGCCAGCAGTGCGGGGACTAGCGGTCCCTACGAGCAGTACTTC. Translating it yields CASSAGTSGPYEQYF.